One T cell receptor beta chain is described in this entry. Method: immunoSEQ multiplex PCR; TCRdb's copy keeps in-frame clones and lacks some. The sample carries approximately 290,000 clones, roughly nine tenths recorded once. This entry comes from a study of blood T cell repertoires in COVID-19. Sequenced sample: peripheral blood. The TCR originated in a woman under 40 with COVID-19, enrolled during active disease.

The CDR3 DNA reads TGTGCCAGCAGTCTCGGACAGGGAGGGCGGGACGGCTACACCTTC. Its translation is CASSLGQGGRDGYTF. J is TRBJ1-2 and V is TRBV28; the match to TRBD1 covers 8 bases. Trimming cost V 5 bases and J 8 bases; bases outside gene matches: 13. The CDR3 covers 15 residues. Looked up from germline, CDR1 is MDHEN and CDR2 is SYDVKM.